This T cell receptor beta chain was identified during a study of T cell responses to AZD1222 COVID-19 vaccine. For the study at large: Some second doses came at about 4 weeks and others at about 12 weeks; these were pooled.

Germline CDR1 SNHLY, CDR2 FYNNEI. This CDR3 is built from 14 residues. With 10 bases removed from V and 1 base from J, the gap between germline ends came to 14 bases. Study-wide points: Repertoires were collected only later (after the peak T cell response had occurred). The study reported that nearly half of spike-specific TCRs target unmutated variant regions. At study baseline, merely over 5 AZD1222 recipients were seropositive.

The method was immunoSEQ multiplex PCR; TCRdb's version includes in-frame clones alone and lacks a portion of them. This sample yields approximately 28,000 clones, of which over 90% are seen a single time; 7.5% to 10% belongs to the top ten. This clone was seen a few times. Its target is unknown. The chain links TRBV2 to TRBJ2-1; perhaps D is TRBD1 or TRBD2 (6 bases each). The TCR originated in an adult in good health. Sequenced here: peripheral blood, sampled on day 0 of AZD1222 vaccination. DNA for the CDR3: TGTGCCACCTTCAAGGGGGGTTCCTACAATGAGCAGTTCTTC. Protein sequence: CATFKGGSYNEQFF.